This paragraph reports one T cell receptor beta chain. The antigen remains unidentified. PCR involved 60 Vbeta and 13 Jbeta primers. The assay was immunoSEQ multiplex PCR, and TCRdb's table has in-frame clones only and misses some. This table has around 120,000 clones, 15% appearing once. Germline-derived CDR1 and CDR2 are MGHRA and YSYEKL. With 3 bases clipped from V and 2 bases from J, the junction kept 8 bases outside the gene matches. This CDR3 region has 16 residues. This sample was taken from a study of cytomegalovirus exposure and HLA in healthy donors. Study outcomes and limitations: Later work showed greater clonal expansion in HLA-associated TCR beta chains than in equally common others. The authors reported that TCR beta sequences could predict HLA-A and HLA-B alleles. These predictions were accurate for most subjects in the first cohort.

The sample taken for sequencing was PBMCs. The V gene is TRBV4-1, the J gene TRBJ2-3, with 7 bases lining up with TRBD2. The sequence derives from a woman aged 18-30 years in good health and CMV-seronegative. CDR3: CASSQGYRDYTDTQYF. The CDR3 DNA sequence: TGCGCCAGCAGCCAGGGGTACCGGGACTACACAGATACGCAGTATTTT.